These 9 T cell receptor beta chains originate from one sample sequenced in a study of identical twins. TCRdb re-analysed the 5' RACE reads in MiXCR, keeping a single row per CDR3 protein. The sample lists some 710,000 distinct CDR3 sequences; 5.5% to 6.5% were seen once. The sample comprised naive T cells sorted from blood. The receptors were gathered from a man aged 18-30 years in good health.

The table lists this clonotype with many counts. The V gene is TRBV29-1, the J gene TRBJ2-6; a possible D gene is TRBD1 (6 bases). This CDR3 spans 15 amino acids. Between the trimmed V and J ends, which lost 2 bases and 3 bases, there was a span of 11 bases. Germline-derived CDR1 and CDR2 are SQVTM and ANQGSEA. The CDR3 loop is CSVELRGYGANVLTF. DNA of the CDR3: TGCAGCGTTGAACTCAGGGGCTATGGGGCCAACGTCCTGACTTTC.

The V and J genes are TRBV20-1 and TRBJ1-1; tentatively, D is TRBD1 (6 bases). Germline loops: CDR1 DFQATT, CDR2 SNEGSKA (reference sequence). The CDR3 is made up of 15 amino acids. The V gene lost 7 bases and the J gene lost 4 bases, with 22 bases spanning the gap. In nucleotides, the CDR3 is TGCAGTGTCCAAAAAATCTCGGGGGGGGCCACTGAAGCTTTCTTT. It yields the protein CSVQKISGGATEAFF.

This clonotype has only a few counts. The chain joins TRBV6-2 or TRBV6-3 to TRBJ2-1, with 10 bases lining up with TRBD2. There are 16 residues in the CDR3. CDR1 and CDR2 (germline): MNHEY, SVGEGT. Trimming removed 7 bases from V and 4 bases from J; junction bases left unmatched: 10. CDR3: CASNQARLAGYNEQFF. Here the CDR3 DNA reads TGTGCCAGCAACCAGGCCCGACTAGCGGGTTACAATGAGCAGTTCTTC.

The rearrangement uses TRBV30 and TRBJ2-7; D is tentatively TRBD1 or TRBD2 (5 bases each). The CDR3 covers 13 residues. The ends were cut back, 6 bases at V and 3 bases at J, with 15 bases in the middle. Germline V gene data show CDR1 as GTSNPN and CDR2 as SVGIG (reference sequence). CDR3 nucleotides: TGTGCCTGCATCATGAGGGGTCACTACGAGCAGTACTTC. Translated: CACIMRGHYEQYF.

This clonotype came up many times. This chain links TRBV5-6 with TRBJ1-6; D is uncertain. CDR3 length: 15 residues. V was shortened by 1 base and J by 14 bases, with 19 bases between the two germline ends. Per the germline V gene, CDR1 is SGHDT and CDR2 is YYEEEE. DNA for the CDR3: TGTGCCAGCAGCTTGTGGTCGGCAGGACTCAAATCCCTCCACTTT. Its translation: CASSLWSAGLKSLHF.

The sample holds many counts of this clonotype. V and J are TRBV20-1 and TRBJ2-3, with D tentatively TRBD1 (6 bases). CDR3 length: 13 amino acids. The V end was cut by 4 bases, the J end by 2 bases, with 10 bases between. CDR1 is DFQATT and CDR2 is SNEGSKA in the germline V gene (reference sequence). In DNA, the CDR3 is TGCAGTGCTACCAGGGGAAACACAGATACGCAGTATTTT. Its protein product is CSATRGNTDTQYF.

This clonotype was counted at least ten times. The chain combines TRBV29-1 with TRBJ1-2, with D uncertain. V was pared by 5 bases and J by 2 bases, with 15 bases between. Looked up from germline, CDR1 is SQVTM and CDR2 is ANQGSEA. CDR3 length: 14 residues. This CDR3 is CSVPTDGSNYGYTF. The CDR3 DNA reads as TGCAGCGTTCCAACGGACGGATCCAACTATGGCTACACCTTC.

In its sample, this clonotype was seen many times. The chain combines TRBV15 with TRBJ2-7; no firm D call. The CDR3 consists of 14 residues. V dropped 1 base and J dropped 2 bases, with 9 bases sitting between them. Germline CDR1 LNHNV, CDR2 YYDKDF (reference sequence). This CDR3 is CATSRGTVTYEQYF. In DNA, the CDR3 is TGTGCCACCAGCAGAGGGACGGTGACCTACGAGCAGTACTTC.

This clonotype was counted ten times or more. CDR3 nucleotide sequence: TGTGCCAGCAGTTTGGGACCGACATGGAATGAGCAGTTCTTC. This gives the protein CASSLGPTWNEQFF. V and J are TRBV6-2 or TRBV6-3 and TRBJ2-1; D is tentatively TRBD1 or TRBD2 (5 bases each). The V gene lost 4 bases and the J gene lost 7 bases, with 14 bases spanning the gap. Germline values: CDR1 MNHEY, CDR2 SVGEGT. This CDR3 has 14 amino acids.